This T cell receptor (beta chain) was profiled in a study of shared clonotypes between healthy human individuals. The CDR3 runs to 12 residues. The germline V gene has CDR1 MDHEN and CDR2 SYDVKM. The germline V and J ends were trimmed by 6 bases and 4 bases, with 10 bases remaining between them. This clone appeared once. The sample has other DNA sequences that encode this CDR3 too. Assay: immunoSEQ multiplex PCR; the TCRdb copy retains only in-frame clones and omits some. The table includes over 700,000 clones, over 55% detected once. The specimen was memory CD4+ T cells sorted from blood. Subset reported: CD45RA-negative fraction. The chain links TRBV28 to TRBJ2-7; D is perhaps TRBD1 (6 bases). The receptor's source is a woman under 40 in good health. The chain's CDR3 is CASSRTGYEQYF. The CDR3 DNA is TGTGCCAGCAGCCGTACAGGGTACGAGCAGTACTTC. The entire variable domain, with the rest obtained from reference TRBV28 and TRBJ2-7, is as follows: DVKVTQSSRYLVKRTGEKVFLECVQDMDHENMFWYRQDPGLGLRLIYFSYDVKMKEKGDIPEGYSVSREKKERFSLILESASTNQTSMYLCASSRTGYEQYFGPGTRLTVT.